The 6 T cell receptor beta chains presented below share a single source sample, sequenced in a study of Graves' ophthalmopathy and Graves' hyperthyroidism. Amplification from RNA transcripts yielded the TCR beta CDR3 regions. HTBI-primed first-round RT-PCR preceded second-round multiplex PCR. MiXCR was run by TCRdb on the multiplex PCR reads, yielding one entry per CDR3 protein. The data contain approximately 1.2 million distinct CDR3 sequences, 36% of them singletons. Sequencing was carried out using peripheral blood or thyroid tissue (not recorded which). The source of these receptors is an adult man with Graves' hyperthyroidism.

A word on this clonotype: This may be a read error: a much more frequent sequence differs by one nucleotide. The CDR3 carries no conserved terminal phenylalanine or tryptophan, so it likely arises from a read error. The chain couples TRBV7-9 to TRBJ2-7; the match to TRBD1 covers 11 bases. Germline CDR1 SEHNR, CDR2 FQNEAQ (reference sequence). The CDR3 has 15 residues. CDR3 DNA: TGCGCCAGCAGCCAAGGGACAGGGGGCTCCTACGAGCAGTACCTC. This translates into CASSQGTGGSYEQYL.

This chain connects TRBV11-2 to TRBJ1-2; 9 bases fit TRBD1. Unmatched junction bases numbered 11, after V lost 5 bases and J lost 1 base. This CDR3 spans 17 amino acids. The V gene's germline CDR1 is SGHAT and CDR2 FQNNGV. Here the CDR3 DNA reads TGTGCCAGCAGCACTACGCCACCGGGACAGGGTAACTATGGCTACACCTTC. It yields the protein CASSTTPPGQGNYGYTF.

This clonotype was observed a handful of times. V gene TRBV7-9 combines with J gene TRBJ2-7; a possible D gene is TRBD2 (6 bases). The CDR3 totals 15 residues. The germline gives CDR1 SEHNR, CDR2 FQNEAQ (reference sequence). V shed 6 bases and J shed 0 bases, with 15 bases lying between them. The CDR3 DNA follows: TGTGCCAGCAGTGAAACTCGGGAGAGCTCCTACGAGCAGTACTTC. This translates into CASSETRESSYEQYF.

CDR3 sequence reads: CSSLTEGTEAFF. In DNA, the CDR3 is TGCAGCAGCTTGACAGAAGGCACTGAAGCTTTCTTT. V and J are TRBV29-1 and TRBJ1-1, with D possibly being TRBD1 (5 bases). The V end was cut by 8 bases, the J end by 4 bases, with 14 bases between. Germline CDR1 reads SQVTM; CDR2 reads ANQGSEA. The CDR3 loop spans 12 amino acids.

The gene calls are TRBV7-9 and TRBJ1-1; D possibly corresponds to TRBD1 (5 bases). The CDR3 extends over 15 amino acids. V lost 4 bases, J lost 2 bases, and 14 bases lay in between. Germline lookup yields CDR1 SEHNR and CDR2 FQNEAQ (reference sequence). CDR3 sequence (DNA): TGTGCCAGCAGCTGGCCAGGGTACGGAAACACTGAAGCTTTCTTT. It is translated as CASSWPGYGNTEAFF. The variable domain in full, with the rest retrieved from reference TRBV7-9 and TRBJ1-1, is DTGVSQNPRHKITKRGQNVTFRCDPISEHNRLYWYRQTLGQGPEFLTYFQNEAQLEKSRLLSDRFSAERPKGSFSTLEIQRTEQGDSAMYLCASSWPGYGNTEAFFGQGTRLTVV.

The J gene is TRBJ1-2, the V gene TRBV20-1; 7 nucleotides line up with TRBD1. Germline loops: CDR1 DFQATT, CDR2 SNEGSKA (reference sequence). Germline trimming cut 6 bases from V and 4 bases from J; bases unmatched to any gene: 5. This CDR3 is built from 12 residues. CDR3 sequence (DNA): TGCAGTGCGCAGACAGGGACCTATGGCTACACCTTC. Its translation is CSAQTGTYGYTF.